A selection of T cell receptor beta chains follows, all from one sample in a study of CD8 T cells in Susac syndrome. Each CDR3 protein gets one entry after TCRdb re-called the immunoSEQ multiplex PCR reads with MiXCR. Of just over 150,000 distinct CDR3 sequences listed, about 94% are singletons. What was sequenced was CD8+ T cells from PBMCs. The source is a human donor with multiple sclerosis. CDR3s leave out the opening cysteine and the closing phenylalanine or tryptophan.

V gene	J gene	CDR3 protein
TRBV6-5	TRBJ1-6	ASSYSAQGQYNSPLH
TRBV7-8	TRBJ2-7	ASSLRGGYEQY
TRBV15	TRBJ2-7	ATSSRDGAYEQY
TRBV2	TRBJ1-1	ASSEAAYSDYNTEAF
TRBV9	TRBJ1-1	ASSVGARAGTEVF
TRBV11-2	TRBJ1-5	ASSLERNNQPQH
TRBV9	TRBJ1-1	ASSVTLTTEVF
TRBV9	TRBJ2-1	ASSVGVGRGNEQF
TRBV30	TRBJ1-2	AWLDRGVRGYT
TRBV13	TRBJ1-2	ASSSGRGSGYGYT
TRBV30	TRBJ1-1	AWREDRDSLTEAF
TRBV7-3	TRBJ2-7	ASSPTGSSSYEQY
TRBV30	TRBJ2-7	GTLGPNYEQY
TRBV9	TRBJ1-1	ASSAGQGDEAF
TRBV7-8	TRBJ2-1	ASSLAIIGGGSDNEQF
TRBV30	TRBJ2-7	AWSFGTGRYEQY
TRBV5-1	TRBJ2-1	ASSLRSGYFEQF
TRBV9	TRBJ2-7	ASSGRTGFDEQY
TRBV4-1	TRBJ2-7	ASSQVGETYEQY
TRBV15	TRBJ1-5	ATSRRGSNQPQH
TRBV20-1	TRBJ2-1	SAPPESQIGEQF
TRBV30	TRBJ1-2	AWSYGTGTRNLLNYGYT
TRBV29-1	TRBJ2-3	SVDGTSVDTQY
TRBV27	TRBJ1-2	ASGGQGGFYGYT
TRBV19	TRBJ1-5	ASSDRGTATISQPQH
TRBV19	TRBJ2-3	ASWEGIEDTQY
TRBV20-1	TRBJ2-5	SARDYKNVRSGGSKETQY
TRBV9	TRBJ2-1	ASSDNNEQF
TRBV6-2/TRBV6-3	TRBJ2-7	ASTPGPAFGQY
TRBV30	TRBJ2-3	AWSGSGGAADTQY
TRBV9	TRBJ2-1	ASSPGTASYNEQF
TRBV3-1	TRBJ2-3	ASSQEGSTTDTQY
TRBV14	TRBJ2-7	ASSQDQRGEQY
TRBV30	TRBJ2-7	AWTDRSGPPTQQY
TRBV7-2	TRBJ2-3	ASSLGQGTTDTQY